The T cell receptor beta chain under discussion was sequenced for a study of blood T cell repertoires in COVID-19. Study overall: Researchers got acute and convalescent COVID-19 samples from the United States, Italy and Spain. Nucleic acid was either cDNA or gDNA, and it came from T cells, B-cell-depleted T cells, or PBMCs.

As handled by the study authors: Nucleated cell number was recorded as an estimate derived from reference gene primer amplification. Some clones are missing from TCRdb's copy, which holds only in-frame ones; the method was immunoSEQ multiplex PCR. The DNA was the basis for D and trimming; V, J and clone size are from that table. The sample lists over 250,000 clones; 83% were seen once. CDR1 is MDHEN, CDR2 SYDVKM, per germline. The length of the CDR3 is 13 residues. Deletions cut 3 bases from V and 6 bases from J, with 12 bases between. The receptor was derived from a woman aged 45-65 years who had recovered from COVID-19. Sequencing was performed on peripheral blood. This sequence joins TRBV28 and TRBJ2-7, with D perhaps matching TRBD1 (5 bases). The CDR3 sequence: CASSFQGMGEQYF. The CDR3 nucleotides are TGTGCCAGCAGTTTCCAGGGAATGGGCGAGCAGTACTTC.